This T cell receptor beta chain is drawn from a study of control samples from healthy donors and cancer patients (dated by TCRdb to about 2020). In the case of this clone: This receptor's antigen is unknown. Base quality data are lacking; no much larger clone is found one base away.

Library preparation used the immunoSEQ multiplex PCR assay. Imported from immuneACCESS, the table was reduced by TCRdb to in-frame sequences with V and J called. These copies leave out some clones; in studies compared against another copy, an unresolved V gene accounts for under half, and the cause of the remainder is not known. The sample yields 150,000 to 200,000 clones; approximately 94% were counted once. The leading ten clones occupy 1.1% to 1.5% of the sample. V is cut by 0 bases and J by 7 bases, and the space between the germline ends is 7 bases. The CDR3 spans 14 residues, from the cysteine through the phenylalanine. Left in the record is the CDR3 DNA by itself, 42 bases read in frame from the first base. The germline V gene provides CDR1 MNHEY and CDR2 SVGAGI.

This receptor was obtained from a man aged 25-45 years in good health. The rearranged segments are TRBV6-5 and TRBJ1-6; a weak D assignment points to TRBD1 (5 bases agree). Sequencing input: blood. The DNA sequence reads TGTGCCAGCAGTTACTCGGGGCCGAATTCACCCCTCCACTTT. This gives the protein CASSYSGPNSPLHF.